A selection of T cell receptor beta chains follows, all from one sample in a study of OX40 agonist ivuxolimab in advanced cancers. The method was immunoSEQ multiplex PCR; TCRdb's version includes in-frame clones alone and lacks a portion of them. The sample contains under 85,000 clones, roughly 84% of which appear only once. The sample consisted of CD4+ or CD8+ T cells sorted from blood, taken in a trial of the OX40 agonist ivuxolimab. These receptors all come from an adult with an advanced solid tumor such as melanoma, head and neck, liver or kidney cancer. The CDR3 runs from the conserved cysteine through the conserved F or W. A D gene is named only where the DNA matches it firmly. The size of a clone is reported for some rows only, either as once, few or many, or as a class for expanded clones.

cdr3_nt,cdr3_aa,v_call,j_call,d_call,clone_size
TGTGCCAGCAGTTTGACAGGTTACGGCACAGATACGCAGTATTTT,CASSLTGYGTDTQYF,TRBV7-2,TRBJ2-3,.,once
TGCAGTGCTAGAGGGCTCCATGAGCAGTTCTTC,CSARGLHEQFF,TRBV20-1,TRBJ2-1,.,.
TGTGCTAGTGGTCCCTCTCGACAGGGTGCTGAAAAACTGTTTTTT,CASGPSRQGAEKLFF,TRBV12-5,TRBJ1-4,TRBD1,once
TGTGCCAGCAGAGCCGAGGGGGGAAACTATGGCTACACCTTC,CASRAEGGNYGYTF,TRBV5-4,TRBJ1-2,.,.
TGTGCCAGCAGCCCAGGGAGTCTCCTCCACTTT,CASSPGSLLHF,TRBV2,TRBJ1-6,.,.
TGTGCCAGTAGCCACGGACAGGGAGGTTGGTCTGAAGCTTTCTTT,CASSHGQGGWSEAFF,TRBV19,TRBJ1-1,TRBD1,.
TGTGCCAGCAGTCAGGGGCCGAGAGAGACCCAGTACTTC,CASSQGPRETQYF,TRBV6-5,TRBJ2-5,.,.
TGTGCCAGCAGCCCCTCGCCGTTGGGGGCGCGGGGTAAGAATGAGCAGTTCTTC,CASSPSPLGARGKNEQFF,TRBV7-9,TRBJ2-1,.,.
TGTGCCAGCACCACCCGGGGGGCTCCTTGGTACGAGCAGTACTTC,CASTTRGAPWYEQYF,TRBV28,TRBJ2-7,.,.
TGTGCCAGCAGACCCGACAGGGATACGCAGTATTTT,CASRPDRDTQYF,TRBV25-1,TRBJ2-3,.,.